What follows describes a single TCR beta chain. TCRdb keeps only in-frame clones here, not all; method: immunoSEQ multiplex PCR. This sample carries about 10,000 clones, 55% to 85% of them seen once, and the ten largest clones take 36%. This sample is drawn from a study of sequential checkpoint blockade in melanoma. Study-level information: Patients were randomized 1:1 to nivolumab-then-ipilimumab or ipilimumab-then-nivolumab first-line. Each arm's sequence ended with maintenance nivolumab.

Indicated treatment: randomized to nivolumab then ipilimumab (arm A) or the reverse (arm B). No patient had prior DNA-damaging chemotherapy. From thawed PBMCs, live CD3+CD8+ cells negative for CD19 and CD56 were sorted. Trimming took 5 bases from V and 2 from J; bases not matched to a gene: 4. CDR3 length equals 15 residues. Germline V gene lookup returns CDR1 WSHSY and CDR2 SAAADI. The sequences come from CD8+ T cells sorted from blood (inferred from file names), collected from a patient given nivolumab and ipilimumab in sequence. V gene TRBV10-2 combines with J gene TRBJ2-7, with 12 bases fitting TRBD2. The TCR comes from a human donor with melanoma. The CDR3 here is CASSPRTSGTYEQYF. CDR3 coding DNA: TGCGCCAGCAGTCCTAGGACTAGCGGGACCTACGAGCAGTACTTC.